This TCR beta chain is from a study of tumor-infiltrating lymphocytes in primary liver carcinoma. Of note for this clonotype: The antigen is not known. An end of the junction does not agree with germline; a read error may underlie this.

Unsorted bulk tissue, about 18-32 mg of it, served as the source for co-extraction of RNA and DNA. Through surgical resection, the patients' primary liver carcinoma was treated. Viable tumor cells exceeded 85% in all tumor samples. With a constant-region primer, TCR beta cDNA was made from 500 ng of total RNA. Three nested multiplex PCR rounds, a slightly modified ARM-PCR, produced the libraries for TCR beta. Primers for the first two PCR rounds were TRBV1-TRBV30 forward primers and a C-beta reverse primer (approximately 9 cycles per round). TCRdb fed the multiplex PCR reads into MiXCR, producing one record per CDR3 protein. The data show 100,000 to 150,000 distinct CDR3 sequences, 64% seen once. Study findings and constraints: No more than about 8-24% of top clones could be seen in all five tumor regions. Less overlap was seen in tumor-adjacent and tumor-blood pairs than in tumor region pairs.

The CDR3 length is 15 residues. Per the germline V gene, CDR1 is MDHEN and CDR2 is SYDVKM. The chain has TRBV28 and TRBJ2-1; the D gene could be TRBD1 or TRBD2 (5 bases each). Sequenced input: liver tumor tissue from sampling region 3. Subset denoted: tumor region T3, left-lateral pole. The clonotype comes from a woman aged 55-70 years with primary liver carcinoma and hepatitis B virus infection. CDR3 DNA: TGTGCCAGCACCAGCCGGGGCCACTCCTACGATGAGCAGTTCTTC. Its translation: CASTSRGHSYDEQFF.